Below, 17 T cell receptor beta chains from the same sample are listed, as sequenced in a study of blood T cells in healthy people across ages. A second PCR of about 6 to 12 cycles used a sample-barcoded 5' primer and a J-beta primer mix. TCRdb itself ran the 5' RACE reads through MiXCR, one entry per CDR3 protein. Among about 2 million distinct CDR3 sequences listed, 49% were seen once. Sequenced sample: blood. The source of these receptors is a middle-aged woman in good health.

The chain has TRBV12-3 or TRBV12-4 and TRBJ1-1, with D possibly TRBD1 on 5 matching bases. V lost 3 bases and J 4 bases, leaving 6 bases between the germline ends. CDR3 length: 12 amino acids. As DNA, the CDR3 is TGTGCCAGCAGTTTTGGGGCCACTGAAGCTTTCTTT. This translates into CASSFGATEAFF.

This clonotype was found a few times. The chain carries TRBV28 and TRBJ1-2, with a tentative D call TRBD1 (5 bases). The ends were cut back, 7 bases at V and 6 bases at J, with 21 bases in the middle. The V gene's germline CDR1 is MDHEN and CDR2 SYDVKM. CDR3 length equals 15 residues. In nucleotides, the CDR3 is TGTGCCAGCACCTTGGGACTTTGGAGTAGGCATGGCTACACCTTC. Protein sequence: CASTLGLWSRHGYTF.

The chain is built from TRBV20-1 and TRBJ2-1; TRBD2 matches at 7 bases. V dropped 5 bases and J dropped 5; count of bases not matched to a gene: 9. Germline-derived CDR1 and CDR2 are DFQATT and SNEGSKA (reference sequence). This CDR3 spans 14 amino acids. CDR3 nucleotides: TGCAGTGCTGTAGCGTCGGGGGGTGACAATGAGCAGTTCTTC. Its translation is CSAVASGGDNEQFF.

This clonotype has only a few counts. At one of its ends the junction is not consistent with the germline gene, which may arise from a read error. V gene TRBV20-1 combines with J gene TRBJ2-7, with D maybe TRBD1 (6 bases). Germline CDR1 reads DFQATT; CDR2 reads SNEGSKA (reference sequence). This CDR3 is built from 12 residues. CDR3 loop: CSARGTESEQYF. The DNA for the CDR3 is TGCAGCGCTAGGGGGACGGAGTCGGAGCAGTACTTC.

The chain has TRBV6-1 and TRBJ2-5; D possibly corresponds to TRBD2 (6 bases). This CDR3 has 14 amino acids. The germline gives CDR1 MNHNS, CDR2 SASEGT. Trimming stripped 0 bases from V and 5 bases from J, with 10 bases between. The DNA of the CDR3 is TGTGCCAGCAGTGAAGCGGGAGGAAGGGAGACCCAGTACTTC. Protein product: CASSEAGGRETQYF.

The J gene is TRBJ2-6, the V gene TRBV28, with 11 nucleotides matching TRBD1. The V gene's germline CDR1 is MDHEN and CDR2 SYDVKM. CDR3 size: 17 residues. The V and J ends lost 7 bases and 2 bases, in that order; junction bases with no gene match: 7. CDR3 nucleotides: TGTGCCAGCACCCGAGGACAGGGGGCTCCTGGGGCCAACGTCCTGACTTTC. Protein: CASTRGQGAPGANVLTF.

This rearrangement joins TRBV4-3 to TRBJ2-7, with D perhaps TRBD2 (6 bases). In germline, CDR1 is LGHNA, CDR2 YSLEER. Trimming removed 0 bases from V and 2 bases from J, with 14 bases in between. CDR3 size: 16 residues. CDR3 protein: CASSQDNGGGTYEQYF. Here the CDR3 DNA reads TGCGCCAGCAGCCAAGATAACGGGGGAGGCACCTACGAGCAGTACTTC.

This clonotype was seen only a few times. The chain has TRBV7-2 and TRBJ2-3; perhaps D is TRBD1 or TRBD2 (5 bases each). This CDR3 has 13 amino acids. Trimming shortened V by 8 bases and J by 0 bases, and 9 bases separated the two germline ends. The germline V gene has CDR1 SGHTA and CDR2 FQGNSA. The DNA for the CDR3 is TGTGCCAGCCCCGGGGCAAGCACAGATACGCAGTATTTT. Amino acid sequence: CASPGASTDTQYF.

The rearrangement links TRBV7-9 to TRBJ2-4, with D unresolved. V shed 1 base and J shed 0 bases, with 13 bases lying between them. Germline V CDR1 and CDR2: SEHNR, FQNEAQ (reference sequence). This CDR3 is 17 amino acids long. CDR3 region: CASSLEGQKLAKNIQYF. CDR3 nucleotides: TGTGCCAGCAGCTTAGAGGGTCAGAAATTAGCCAAAAACATTCAGTACTTC.

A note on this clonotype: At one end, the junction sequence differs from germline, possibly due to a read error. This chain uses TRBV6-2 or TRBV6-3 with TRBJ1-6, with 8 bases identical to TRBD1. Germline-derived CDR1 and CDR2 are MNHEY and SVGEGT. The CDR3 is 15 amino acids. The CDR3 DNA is TGTGCCGGCAGTTACCCGGACAGGGAGGCAGCGCCCCTCCACTTT. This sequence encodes CAGSYPDREAAPLHF.

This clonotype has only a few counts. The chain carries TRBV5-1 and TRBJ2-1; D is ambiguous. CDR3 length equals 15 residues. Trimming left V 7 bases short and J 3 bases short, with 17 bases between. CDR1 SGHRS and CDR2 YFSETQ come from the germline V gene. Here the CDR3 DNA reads TGCGCCAGCGTCCTTGACACCCCCAGCTACAATGAGCAGTTCTTC. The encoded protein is CASVLDTPSYNEQFF.

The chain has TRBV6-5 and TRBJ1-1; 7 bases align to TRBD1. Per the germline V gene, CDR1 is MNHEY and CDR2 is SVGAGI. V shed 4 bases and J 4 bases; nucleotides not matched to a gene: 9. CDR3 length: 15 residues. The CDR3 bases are TGTGCCAGCAGTTCTCGGACAGGCGAAGGCACTGAAGCTTTCTTT. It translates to CASSSRTGEGTEAFF.

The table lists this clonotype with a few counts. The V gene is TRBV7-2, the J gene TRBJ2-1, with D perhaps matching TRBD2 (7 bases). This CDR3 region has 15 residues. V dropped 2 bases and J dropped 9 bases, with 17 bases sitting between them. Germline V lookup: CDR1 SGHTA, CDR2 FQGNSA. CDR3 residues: CASSLRGGQGGEQFF. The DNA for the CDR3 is TGTGCCAGCAGCTTAAGGGGGGGGCAAGGGGGTGAGCAGTTCTTC.

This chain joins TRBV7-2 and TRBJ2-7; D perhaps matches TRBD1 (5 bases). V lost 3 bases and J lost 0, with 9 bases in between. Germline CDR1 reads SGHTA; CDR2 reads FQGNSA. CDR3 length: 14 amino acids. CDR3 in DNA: TGTGCCAGCAGCTTTTCGACAGCCTCCTACGAGCAGTACTTC. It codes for CASSFSTASYEQYF.

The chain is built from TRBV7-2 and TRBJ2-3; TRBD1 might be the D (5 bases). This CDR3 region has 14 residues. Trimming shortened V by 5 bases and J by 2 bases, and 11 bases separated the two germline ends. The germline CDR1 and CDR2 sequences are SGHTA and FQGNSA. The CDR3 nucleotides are TGTGCCAGCAGCCCCTCACAGGTCACAGATACGCAGTATTTT. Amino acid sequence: CASSPSQVTDTQYF. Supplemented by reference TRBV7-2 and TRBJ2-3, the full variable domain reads GAGVSQSPSNKVTEKGKDVELRCDPISGHTALYWYRQSLGQGLEFLIYFQGNSAPDKSGLPSDRFSAERTGGSVSTLTIQRTQQEDSAVYLCASSPSQVTDTQYFGPGTRLTVL.

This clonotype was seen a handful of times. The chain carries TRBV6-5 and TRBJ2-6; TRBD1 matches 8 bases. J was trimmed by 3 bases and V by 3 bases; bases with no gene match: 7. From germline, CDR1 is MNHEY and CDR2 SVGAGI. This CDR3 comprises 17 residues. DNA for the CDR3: TGTGCCAGCAGTTATGGATCGACAGGGGTTGGGGCCAACGTCCTGACTTTC. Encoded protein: CASSYGSTGVGANVLTF.

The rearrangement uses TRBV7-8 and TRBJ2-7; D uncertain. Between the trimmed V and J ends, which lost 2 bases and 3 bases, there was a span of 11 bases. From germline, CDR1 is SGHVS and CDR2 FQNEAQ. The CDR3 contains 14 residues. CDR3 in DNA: TGTGCCAGCAGCTTAAACCTTGGGTTCTACGAGCAGTACTTC. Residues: CASSLNLGFYEQYF.